This TCR beta chain appears in the sequencing data of a study of blood T cell repertoires in COVID-19. Study-level information: Acute and convalescent COVID-19 samples came from the United States, Italy and Spain. In each case, the material was cDNA or gDNA derived from T cells, B-cell-depleted T cells, or PBMCs.

In the original workflow: Scientists estimated how many nucleated cells there were by amplifying reference gene primers. TCRdb's table, derived via immunoSEQ multiplex PCR, lists solely in-frame clones and lacks some. From that table come the V and J calls and clone size; the DNA was used to work out D and trimming. Of approximately 110,000 clones in the sample, 85% were seen once. Germline CDR1 reads SQVTM; CDR2 reads ANQGSEA. The ends were cut back, 7 bases at V and 0 bases at J, with 22 bases in the middle. The CDR3 runs 16 residues. The sequencing input was peripheral blood. V and J are TRBV29-1 and TRBJ2-7, with a weak D call TRBD1 (6 bases). This sequence originates from a man between 45 and 60 years old with acute or convalescent COVID-19. Here the CDR3 reads CSDLGTDGTPSYEQYF. CDR3 nucleotides: TGCAGCGACCTAGGAACCGACGGGACACCCTCCTACGAGCAGTACTTC.